A single sample is the source of the 17 T cell receptor beta chains below, sequenced in a study of blood T cells in healthy people across ages. A sample-barcoded 5' primer and a J-beta primer mix were used in a second PCR of roughly 7 to 11 cycles. Each CDR3 protein gets one entry after TCRdb re-called the 5' RACE reads with MiXCR. The data hold approximately 600,000 distinct CDR3 sequences, with under 65% observed a single time. The sequencing input was blood. These receptors all stem from a man between 60 and 75 years old in good health.

The chain is built from TRBV6-5 and TRBJ2-5; 11 bases fit TRBD2. Germline CDR1 reads MNHEY; CDR2 reads SVGAGI. After removal of 3 bases from V and 6 bases from J, the junction contained 9 bases not matched to a gene. This CDR3 is built from 16 residues. CDR3: CASSYSSGGRLKTQYF. In nucleotides, the CDR3 is TGTGCCAGCAGTTATTCTAGCGGGGGGAGGTTGAAGACCCAGTACTTC.

The chain employs TRBV7-9 and TRBJ2-5, with D perhaps being TRBD1 or TRBD2 (7 bases each). Trimming cost V 2 bases and J 3 bases, with 13 bases left between them. CDR3 size: 15 residues. CDR1 is SEHNR, CDR2 FQNEAQ, per germline (reference sequence). The CDR3 spells CASSLLTGREETQYF. The CDR3 region has the DNA TGTGCCAGCAGCTTATTGACAGGGAGGGAAGAGACCCAGTACTTC.

The chain is built from TRBV7-2 and TRBJ2-5, with D possibly TRBD2 on 5 matching bases. Germline assignment: CDR1 SGHTA and CDR2 FQGNSA. The length of the CDR3 is 13 residues. The V gene lost 5 bases and the J gene lost 7 bases, with 14 bases spanning the gap. CDR3 bases: TGTGCCAGCAGCGGACGGACGGCGGGGACCCAGTACTTC. It specifies CASSGRTAGTQYF.

This chain uses TRBV29-1 with TRBJ1-1; TRBD1 is a possible D gene (5 bases). From germline, CDR1 is SQVTM and CDR2 ANQGSEA. Trimming took 3 bases from V and 3 from J, leaving 14 bases between them. This CDR3 comprises 14 residues. The chain's CDR3 is CSVDGRASHTEAFF. The DNA for the CDR3 is TGCAGCGTTGACGGCAGGGCCTCGCACACTGAAGCTTTCTTT.

The gene calls are TRBV11-3 and TRBJ2-3; 9 bases agree with TRBD2. Germline V gene sequence: CDR1 SGHNT, CDR2 YENEEA. J was trimmed by 4 bases and V by 5 bases; bases with no gene match: 10. This CDR3 is built from 16 residues. Written as DNA, the CDR3 is TGTGCCAGCAGCATCTCCAGCGGGGGGCACGCAGATACGCAGTATTTT. As protein: CASSISSGGHADTQYF.

The V gene is TRBV20-1, the J gene TRBJ2-1; D may be TRBD2 (7 bases). Germline V gene lookup returns CDR1 DFQATT and CDR2 SNEGSKA (reference sequence). V lost 7 bases, J lost 4 bases, and 17 bases lay in between. The CDR3 runs 14 residues. The CDR3 bases are TGCAGTGTCCTCAGTGGGGGGGCATACAATGAGCAGTTCTTC. Protein sequence: CSVLSGGAYNEQFF.

The genes are TRBV29-1 and TRBJ1-1; a possible D gene is TRBD1 (5 bases). V shed 4 bases and J shed 11 bases, with 14 bases lying between them. The CDR3 loop spans 11 amino acids. From germline, CDR1 is SQVTM and CDR2 ANQGSEA. The CDR3 region is CSVANQGRAFF. In nucleotides, the CDR3 is TGCAGCGTTGCCAACCAGGGTAGGGCTTTCTTT.

V gene TRBV6-6 combines with J gene TRBJ2-3; D may be TRBD2 (5 bases). V lost 7 bases, J lost 7 bases, and 12 bases lay in between. This CDR3 has 12 residues. Per the germline V gene, CDR1 is MNHNY and CDR2 is SVGAGI (reference sequence). Here the CDR3 DNA reads TGTGCCAGCACCGCCTCGGGAAATACGCAGTATTTT. Its protein product is CASTASGNTQYF.

The chain uses TRBV18 and TRBJ1-5; the D gene is possibly TRBD1 (6 bases). Trimming stripped 3 bases from V and 7 bases from J, with 16 bases between. This CDR3 region has 15 residues. CDR1 KGHSH and CDR2 LQKENI come from the germline V gene. CDR3 amino acids: CASSPQTGITQPQHF. DNA for the CDR3: TGTGCCAGCTCACCTCAGACAGGAATCACCCAGCCCCAGCATTTT.

This clonotype was seen a few times. The chain couples TRBV12-3 or TRBV12-4 to TRBJ1-6; D remains unclear. Trimming took off 3 bases at V and 8 bases at J, with 8 bases between the two ends. This CDR3 has 13 amino acids. As DNA, the CDR3 is TGTGCCAGCAGTTTGGATTGGGATTCACCCCTCCACTTT. Amino acids: CASSLDWDSPLHF.

CDR3 in DNA: TGCAGCGTCTCACAGGGGGCGTTCGAAAAACTGTTTTTT. Translating gives CSVSQGAFEKLFF. J is TRBJ1-4 and V is TRBV29-1; 9 nucleotides align to TRBD1. The germline V gene encodes CDR1 SQVTM and CDR2 ANQGSEA. CDR3 length: 13 residues. Trimming removed 6 bases from V and 8 bases from J; junction bases left unmatched: 7.

CDR3 DNA sequence: TGTGCCAGCAGTCTGGACATGAGAGGGGAAAAACTGTTTTTT. It codes for CASSLDMRGEKLFF. The chain combines TRBV6-1 with TRBJ1-4, with D possibly matching TRBD1 (5 bases). Germline values: CDR1 MNHNS, CDR2 SASEGT. The V gene lost 5 bases and the J gene lost 8 bases, with 15 bases spanning the gap. The CDR3 covers 14 residues.

V is TRBV6-1 and J is TRBJ1-5; D ambiguous. The CDR3 runs 13 residues. V was shortened by 2 bases and J by 4 bases, with 6 bases between the two germline ends. Germline CDR1 reads MNHNS; CDR2 reads SASEGT. CDR3 sequence: CASSERENQPQHF. The CDR3 region has the DNA TGTGCCAGCAGTGAAAGGGAGAATCAGCCCCAGCATTTT.

This clonotype was picked up a small number of times. The V call is TRBV10-3, the J call TRBJ2-7; the match to TRBD2 covers 8 bases. The DNA end lines up better with TRBJ2-1; the J call may be wrong. Germline V CDR1 and CDR2: ENHRY, SYGVKD. The CDR3 loop spans 13 amino acids. The CDR3 DNA reads TGTGCCATCAGTGAAAAGCGGGGGCTTGAGCAGTTCTTC. This sequence encodes CAISEKRGLEQFF.

The chain employs TRBV2 and TRBJ2-5; maybe TRBD1 (6 bases). Trimming cost V 5 bases and J 0 bases, with 10 bases left between them. Per germline, CDR1 SNHLY and CDR2 FYNNEI. This CDR3 is built from 14 residues. The CDR3 region has the DNA TGTGCCAGCAGTTCCACAGGGCACCAAGAGACCCAGTACTTC. Protein sequence: CASSSTGHQETQYF.

The gene calls are TRBV28 and TRBJ1-2, with a tentative D call TRBD1 (6 bases). Trimming removed 4 bases at V and 0 bases at J, with 12 bases between. Looked up from germline, CDR1 is MDHEN and CDR2 is SYDVKM. This CDR3 comprises 15 residues. The CDR3 sequence is CASSYDGGSNYGYTF. CDR3 DNA sequence: TGTGCCAGCAGTTATGATGGGGGCTCTAACTATGGCTACACCTTC.

This chain joins TRBV20-1 and TRBJ2-3; D is unclear. This CDR3 is built from 13 residues. Germline lookup yields CDR1 DFQATT and CDR2 SNEGSKA (reference sequence). The V gene lost 3 bases and the J gene lost 1 base, with 8 bases spanning the gap. Written as DNA, the CDR3 is TGCAGTGCTAGCCCAACCCGCACAGATACGCAGTATTTT. Amino acid sequence: CSASPTRTDTQYF.